This TCR beta chain was recorded in a study of response to subunit inactivated influenza vaccine. TCRdb passed the RT-PCR reads through MiXCR, listing each CDR3 protein once. This table holds hundreds of thousands of distinct CDR3 sequences, approximately 15% found once. This CDR3 comprises 14 residues. CDR1 SGHAT and CDR2 FQNNGV come from the germline V gene. V lost 8 bases, J lost 0 bases, and 10 bases lay in between. This specimen consisted of PBMCs from blood, obtained 14 days before vaccination. The receptor was derived from a man aged 45-60 years who received an inactivated influenza vaccine. The V call is TRBV11-2, the J call TRBJ2-2; no clear D. CDR3 nucleotide sequence: TGTGCCAGCCATGCACTGACGAACACCGGGGAGCTGTTTTTT. This sequence encodes CASHALTNTGELFF.